This T cell receptor (beta chain) emerged from a study of cytomegalovirus exposure and HLA in healthy donors. Study conclusions and caveats: A likely sequencing artifact accounted for one observed cluster of highly shared sequence variants.

The CDR3 spans 14 residues. J gave up 7 bases and V 7 bases, and 7 bases lay outside the gene matches. Germline CDR1 reads SGHDT; CDR2 reads YYEEEE. Regarding this clone: What it binds is not known.

Primers: 60 Vbeta forward and 13 Jbeta reverse. Sequenced by immunoSEQ multiplex PCR; TCRdb stores in-frame clones only, minus some. The sample includes tens of thousands of clones, 78% seen only once; the top ten take 2.5%. The chain uses TRBV5-6 and TRBJ2-1; 11 bases agree with TRBD2. Sequencing input: PBMCs. The sequence was collected from a male donor in good health and CMV-seropositive. DNA of the CDR3: TGTGCCAGCCTACCGGGACTAGCGGAGAATGAGCAGTTCTTC. Its translation: CASLPGLAENEQFF.